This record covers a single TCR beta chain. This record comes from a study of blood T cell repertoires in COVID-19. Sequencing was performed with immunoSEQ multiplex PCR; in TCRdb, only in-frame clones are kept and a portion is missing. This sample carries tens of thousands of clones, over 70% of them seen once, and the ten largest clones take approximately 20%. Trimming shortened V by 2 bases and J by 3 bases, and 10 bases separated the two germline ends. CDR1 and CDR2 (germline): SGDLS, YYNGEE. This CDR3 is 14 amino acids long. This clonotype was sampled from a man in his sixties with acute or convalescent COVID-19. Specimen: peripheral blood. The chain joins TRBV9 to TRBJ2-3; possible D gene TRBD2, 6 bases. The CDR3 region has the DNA TGTGCCAGCAGCGTTCGGGAGTGGACAGATACGCAGTATTTT. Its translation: CASSVREWTDTQYF.